A selection of T cell receptor beta chains follows, all from one sample in a study of vaccination effects on CD4 cells after COVID-19. These receptors lack a known antigen. The assay was immunoSEQ multiplex PCR, and TCRdb's table has in-frame clones only and misses some. The table includes almost 15,000 clones, 70% to 80% detected once. The starting material was CD4+ T cells from PBMCs cultured with HCoV-NL63 spike peptides, obtained after COVID-19 vaccination. The receptors originated from a human donor who received a COVID-19 vaccine. The CDR3 runs from the conserved cysteine through the conserved F or W. The order of the fields is V gene, J gene, CDR3 protein.

TRBV2	TRBJ2-7	CAGSLGGQGESEQYF
TRBV21-1	TRBJ2-5	CARGTTQETQYF
TRBV3-1/TRBV3-2	TRBJ2-5	CASSHFTGTTQETQYF
TRBV28	TRBJ1-2	CASSLYGGMLDGNYGYTF
TRBV11-3	TRBJ2-2	CASSLASNAGELFF
TRBV29-1	TRBJ1-1	CSVGSLINTEAFF
TRBV25-1	TRBJ1-2	CASSATRDRDNNYGYTF
TRBV6-6	TRBJ2-1	CASNVSEQFF
TRBV4-1	TRBJ1-1	CARRQGTSGGTEAFF
TRBV28	TRBJ2-1	CASTGGFYNEQFF
TRBV9	TRBJ1-5	CASSVGGGDQPQHF
TRBV12-3/TRBV12-4	TRBJ1-5	CASSLLGPQPQHF
TRBV4-1	TRBJ1-5	CASSPQRAEQGGQPQHF
TRBV29-1	TRBJ1-1	CSAEPYTNTEAFF
TRBV7-9	TRBJ1-1	CASSPPAGGRTEAFF
TRBV30	TRBJ1-2	CAWSVQGRIYGYTF
TRBV29-1	TRBJ1-2	CSVVTGYGYTF
TRBV6-1	TRBJ1-2	CASSENRGRRVNGYTF
TRBV29-1	TRBJ2-2	CSVRESTGELFF
TRBV15	TRBJ1-5	CASAVQHGQPQHF
TRBV7-8	TRBJ1-5	CASTSTADLGEPQHF
TRBV20-1	TRBJ1-3	CSASFKGFPGNTIYF
TRBV27	TRBJ2-2	CASGPWGGELFF